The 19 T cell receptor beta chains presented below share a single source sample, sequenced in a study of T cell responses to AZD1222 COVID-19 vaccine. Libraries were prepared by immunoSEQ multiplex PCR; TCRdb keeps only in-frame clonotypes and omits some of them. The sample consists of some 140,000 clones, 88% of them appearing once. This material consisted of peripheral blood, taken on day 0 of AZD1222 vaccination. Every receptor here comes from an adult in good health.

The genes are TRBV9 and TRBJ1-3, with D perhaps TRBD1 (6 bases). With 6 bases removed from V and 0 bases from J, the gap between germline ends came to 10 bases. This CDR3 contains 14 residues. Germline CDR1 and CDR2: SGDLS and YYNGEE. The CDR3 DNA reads TGTGCCAGCACCCAGGGACACTCTGGAAACACCATATATTTT. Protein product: CASTQGHSGNTIYF.

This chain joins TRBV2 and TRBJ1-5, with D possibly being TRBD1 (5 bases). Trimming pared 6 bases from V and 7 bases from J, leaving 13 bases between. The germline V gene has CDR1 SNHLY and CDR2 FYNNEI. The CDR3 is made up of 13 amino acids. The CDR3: CASSISGGQPQHF. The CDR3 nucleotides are TGTGCCAGCAGCATCTCGGGGGGGCAGCCCCAGCATTTT.

CDR3 amino acids: CASRKAQGTYNEQFF. DNA for the CDR3: TGTGCCAGCAGGAAGGCGCAGGGGACATACAATGAGCAGTTCTTC. This sequence joins TRBV18 and TRBJ2-1; a possible D gene is TRBD1 (6 bases). The germline V and J ends were trimmed by 8 bases and 4 bases, with 18 bases remaining between them. The CDR3 length is 15 residues. The germline V gene has CDR1 KGHSH and CDR2 LQKENI.

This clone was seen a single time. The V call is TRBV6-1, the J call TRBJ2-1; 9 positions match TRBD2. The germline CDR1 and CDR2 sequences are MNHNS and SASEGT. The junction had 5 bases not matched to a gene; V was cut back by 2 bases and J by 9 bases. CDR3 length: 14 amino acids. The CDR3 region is CASSEKLRGGEQFF. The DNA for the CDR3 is TGTGCCAGCAGTGAAAAATTGCGGGGGGGTGAGCAGTTCTTC.

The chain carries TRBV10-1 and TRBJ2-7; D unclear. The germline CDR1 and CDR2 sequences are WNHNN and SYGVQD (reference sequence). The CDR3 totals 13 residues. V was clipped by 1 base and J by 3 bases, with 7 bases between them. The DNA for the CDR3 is TGCGCCAGCAGTGAGTGGCCAGGCTACGAGCAGTACTTC. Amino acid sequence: CASSEWPGYEQYF.

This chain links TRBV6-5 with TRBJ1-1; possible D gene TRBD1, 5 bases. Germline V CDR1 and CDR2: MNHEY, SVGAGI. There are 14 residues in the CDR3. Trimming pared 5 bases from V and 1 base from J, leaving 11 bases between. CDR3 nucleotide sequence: TGTGCCAGCAGTCAGATTACAGGGAACACTGAAGCTTTCTTT. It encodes CASSQITGNTEAFF.

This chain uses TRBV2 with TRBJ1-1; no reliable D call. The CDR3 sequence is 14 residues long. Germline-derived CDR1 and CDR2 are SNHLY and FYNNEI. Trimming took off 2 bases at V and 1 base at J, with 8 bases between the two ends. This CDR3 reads CASSERLPNTEAFF. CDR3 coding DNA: TGTGCCAGCAGTGAAAGACTCCCGAACACTGAAGCTTTCTTT.

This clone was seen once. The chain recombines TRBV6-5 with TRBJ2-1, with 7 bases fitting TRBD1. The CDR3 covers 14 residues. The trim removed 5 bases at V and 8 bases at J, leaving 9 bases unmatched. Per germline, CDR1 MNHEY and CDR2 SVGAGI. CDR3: CASSRGRAVYEQFF. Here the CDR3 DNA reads TGTGCCAGCAGTAGGGGGCGCGCTGTATATGAGCAGTTCTTC.

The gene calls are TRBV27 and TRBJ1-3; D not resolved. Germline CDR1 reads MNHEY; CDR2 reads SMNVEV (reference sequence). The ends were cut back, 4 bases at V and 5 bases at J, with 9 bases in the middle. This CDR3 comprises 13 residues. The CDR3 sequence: CASSSSLRNTIYF. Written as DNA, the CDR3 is TGTGCCAGCAGTTCCTCCCTCAGAAACACCATATATTTT.

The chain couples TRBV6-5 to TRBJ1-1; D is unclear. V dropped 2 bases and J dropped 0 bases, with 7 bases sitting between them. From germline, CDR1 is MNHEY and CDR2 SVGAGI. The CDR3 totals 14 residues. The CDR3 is CASSYTSMNTEAFF. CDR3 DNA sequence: TGTGCCAGCAGTTACACCAGTATGAACACTGAAGCTTTCTTT.

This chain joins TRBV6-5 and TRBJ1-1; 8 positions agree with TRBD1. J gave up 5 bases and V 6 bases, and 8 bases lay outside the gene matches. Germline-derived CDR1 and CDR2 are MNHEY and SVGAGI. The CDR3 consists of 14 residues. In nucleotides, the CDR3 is TGTGCCAGCAGCCTTACAGGGGGGGAGACTGAAGCTTTCTTT. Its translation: CASSLTGGETEAFF.

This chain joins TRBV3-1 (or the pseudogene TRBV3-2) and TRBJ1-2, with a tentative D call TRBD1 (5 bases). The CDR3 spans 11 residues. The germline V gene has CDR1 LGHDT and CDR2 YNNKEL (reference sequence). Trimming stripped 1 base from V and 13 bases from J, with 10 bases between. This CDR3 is CASSQAAGRTF. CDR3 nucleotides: TGTGCCAGCAGCCAAGCGGCAGGGCGCACCTTC.

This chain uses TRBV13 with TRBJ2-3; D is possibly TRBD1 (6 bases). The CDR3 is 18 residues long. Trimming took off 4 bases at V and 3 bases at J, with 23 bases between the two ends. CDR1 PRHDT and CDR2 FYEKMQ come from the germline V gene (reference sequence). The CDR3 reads CASSYGERTGLTTDTQYF. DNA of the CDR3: TGTGCCAGCAGCTACGGAGAGAGAACAGGGTTAACAACAGATACGCAGTATTTT.

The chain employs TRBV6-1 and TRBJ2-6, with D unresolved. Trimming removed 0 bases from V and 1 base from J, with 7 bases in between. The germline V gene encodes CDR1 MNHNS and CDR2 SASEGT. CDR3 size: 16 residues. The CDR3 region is CASSEAQGSGANVLTF. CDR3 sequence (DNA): TGTGCCAGCAGTGAAGCGCAAGGTTCTGGGGCCAACGTCCTGACTTTC.

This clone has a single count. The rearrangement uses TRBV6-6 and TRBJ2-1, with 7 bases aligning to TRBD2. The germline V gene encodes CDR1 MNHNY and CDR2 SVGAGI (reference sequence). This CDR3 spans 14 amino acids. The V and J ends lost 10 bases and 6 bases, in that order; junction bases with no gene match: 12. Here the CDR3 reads CATEINGLGNEQFF. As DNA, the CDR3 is TGTGCCACCGAGATTAACGGACTAGGCAATGAGCAGTTCTTC.

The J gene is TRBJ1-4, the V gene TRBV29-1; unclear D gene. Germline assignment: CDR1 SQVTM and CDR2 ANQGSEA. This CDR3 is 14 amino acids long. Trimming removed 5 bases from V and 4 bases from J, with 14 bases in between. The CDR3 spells CSVQGPKSNEKLFF. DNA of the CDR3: TGCAGCGTTCAAGGGCCCAAGAGTAATGAAAAACTGTTTTTT. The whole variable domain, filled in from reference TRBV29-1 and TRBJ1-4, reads SAVISQKPSRDICQRGTSLTIQCQVDSQVTMMFWYRQQPGQSLTLIATANQGSEATYESGFVIDKFPISRPNLTFSTLTVSNMSPEDSSIYLCSVQGPKSNEKLFFGSGTQLSVL.

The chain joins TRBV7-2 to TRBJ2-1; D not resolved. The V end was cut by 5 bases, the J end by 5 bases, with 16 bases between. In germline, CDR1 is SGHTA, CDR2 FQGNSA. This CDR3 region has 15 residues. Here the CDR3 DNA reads TGTGCCAGCAGCCCAGGACCTATCACAAACAATGAGCAGTTCTTC. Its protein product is CASSPGPITNNEQFF.

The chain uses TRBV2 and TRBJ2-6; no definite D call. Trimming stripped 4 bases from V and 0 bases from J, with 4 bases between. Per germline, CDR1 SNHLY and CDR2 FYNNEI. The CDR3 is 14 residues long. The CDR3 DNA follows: TGTGCCAGCAGTGCCGGCTCTGGGGCCAACGTCCTGACTTTC. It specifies CASSAGSGANVLTF. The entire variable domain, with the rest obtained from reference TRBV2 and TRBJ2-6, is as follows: EPEVTQTPSHQVTQMGQEVILRCVPISNHLYFYWYRQILGQKVEFLVSFYNNEISEKSEIFDDQFSVERPDGSNFTLKIRSTKLEDSAMYFCASSAGSGANVLTFGAGSRLTVL.

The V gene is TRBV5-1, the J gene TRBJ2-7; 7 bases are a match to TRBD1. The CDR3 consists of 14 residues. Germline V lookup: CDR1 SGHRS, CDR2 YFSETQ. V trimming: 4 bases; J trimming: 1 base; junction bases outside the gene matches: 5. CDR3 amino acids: CASSLPGQSYEQYF. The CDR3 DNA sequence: TGCGCCAGCAGCCTCCCGGGACAGTCCTACGAGCAGTACTTC.